A selection of T cell receptor beta chains follows, all from one sample in a study of cytomegalovirus exposure and HLA in healthy donors. This table comes from immunoSEQ multiplex PCR, and its TCRdb copy is limited to in-frame clones, with some not included. The sample has under 200,000 clones; over 70% are singletons. Sequenced: PBMCs. The receptors stem from a man between 40 and 49 years old in good health and CMV-seronegative. CDR3s include the opening cysteine and the closing phenylalanine or tryptophan. A D gene is named only where the DNA matches it firmly. Expanded clones get a size class; other rows say once, few or many, or leave the size out.

d_gene: -; v_gene: TRBV5-8; j_gene: TRBJ1-5; abundance: -; CDR3aa: CASSFGLRSNQPQHF; CDR3nt: TGTGCCAGCAGCTTCGGGTTACGGAGCAATCAGCCCCAGCATTTT
d_gene: -; v_gene: TRBV18; j_gene: TRBJ1-2; abundance: once; CDR3aa: CASSPSQPEGDGYTF; CDR3nt: TGTGCCAGCTCACCGTCTCAGCCCGAGGGGGATGGCTACACCTTC
d_gene: TRBD2; v_gene: TRBV10-1; j_gene: TRBJ2-3; abundance: -; CDR3aa: CASSESTSGGITDTQYF; CDR3nt: TGCGCCAGCAGTGAGAGTACTAGCGGGGGGATCACAGATACGCAGTATTTT
d_gene: TRBD1; v_gene: TRBV7-9; j_gene: TRBJ2-1; abundance: -; CDR3aa: CASSLGQGGVNEQFF; CDR3nt: TGTGCCAGCAGCTTAGGACAGGGTGGTGTTAATGAGCAGTTCTTC
d_gene: TRBD2; v_gene: TRBV2; j_gene: TRBJ2-5; abundance: -; CDR3aa: CASSEYSGGQETQYF; CDR3nt: TGTGCCAGCAGTGAATACAGCGGGGGTCAAGAGACCCAGTACTTC
d_gene: -; v_gene: TRBV12-5; j_gene: TRBJ2-5; abundance: -; CDR3aa: CASGKGGARRETQYF; CDR3nt: TGTGCTAGTGGTAAAGGAGGAGCTAGAAGAGAGACCCAGTACTTC
d_gene: -; v_gene: TRBV10-1; j_gene: TRBJ2-7; abundance: -; CDR3aa: CASGDSSYEQYF; CDR3nt: TGCGCCAGCGGGGACTCCTCCTACGAGCAGTACTTC
d_gene: -; v_gene: TRBV6-5; j_gene: TRBJ2-7; abundance: -; CDR3aa: CASSPLGGRREQYF; CDR3nt: TGTGCCAGCAGTCCCCTCGGAGGGCGCCGTGAGCAGTACTTC
d_gene: TRBD1; v_gene: TRBV5-1; j_gene: TRBJ2-7; abundance: -; CDR3aa: CASSPGQGPYEQYF; CDR3nt: TGCGCCAGCAGCCCGGGACAGGGGCCCTACGAGCAGTACTTC
d_gene: -; v_gene: TRBV5-4; j_gene: TRBJ2-6; abundance: -; CDR3aa: CASSLEGRTGANVLTF; CDR3nt: TGTGCCAGCAGCTTGGAAGGGAGGACTGGGGCCAACGTCCTGACTTTC
d_gene: -; v_gene: TRBV7-3; j_gene: TRBJ2-2; abundance: -; CDR3aa: CASSLRTGELFF; CDR3nt: TGTGCCAGCAGCCTTCGCACCGGGGAGCTGTTTTTT
d_gene: -; v_gene: TRBV6-6; j_gene: TRBJ2-5; abundance: -; CDR3aa: CASRGRETQYF; CDR3nt: TGTGCCAGCAGGGGGCGGGAGACCCAGTACTTC
d_gene: -; v_gene: TRBV11-3; j_gene: TRBJ2-5; abundance: -; CDR3aa: CASSSRDRDTGLTQYF; CDR3nt: TGTGCCAGCAGCTCCCGAGATAGGGACACCGGTTTGACCCAGTACTTC